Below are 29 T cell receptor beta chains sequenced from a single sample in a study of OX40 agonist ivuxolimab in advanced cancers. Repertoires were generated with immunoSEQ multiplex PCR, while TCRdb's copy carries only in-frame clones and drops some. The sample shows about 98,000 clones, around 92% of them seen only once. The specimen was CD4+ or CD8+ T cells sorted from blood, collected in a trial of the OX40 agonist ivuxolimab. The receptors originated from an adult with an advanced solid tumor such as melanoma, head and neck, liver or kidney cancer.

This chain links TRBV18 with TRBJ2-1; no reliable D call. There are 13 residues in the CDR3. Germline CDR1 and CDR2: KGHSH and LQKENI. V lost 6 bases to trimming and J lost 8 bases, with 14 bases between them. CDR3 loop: CASSPRLGHEQFF. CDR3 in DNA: TGTGCCAGCTCCCCTCGCCTAGGGCATGAGCAGTTCTTC.

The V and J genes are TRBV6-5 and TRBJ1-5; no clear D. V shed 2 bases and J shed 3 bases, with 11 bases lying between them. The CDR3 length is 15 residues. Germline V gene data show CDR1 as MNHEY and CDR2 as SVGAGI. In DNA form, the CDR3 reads TGTGCCAGCAGTTACAACCCGTCCTTCAATCAGCCCCAGCATTTT. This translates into CASSYNPSFNQPQHF.

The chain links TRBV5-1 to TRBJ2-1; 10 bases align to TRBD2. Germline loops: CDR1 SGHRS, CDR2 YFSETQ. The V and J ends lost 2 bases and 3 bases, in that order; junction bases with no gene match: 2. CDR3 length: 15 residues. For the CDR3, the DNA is TGCGCCAGCAGCTTAACTAGCGGGATCTACAATGAGCAGTTCTTC. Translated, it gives CASSLTSGIYNEQFF.

The CDR3 nucleotides are TGTGCCAGCAGCTCAAGGGGCCTAGCGGGAAGAGAGGCGGATGAGCAGTTCTTC. Its protein product is CASSSRGLAGREADEQFF. The rearrangement links TRBV7-2 to TRBJ2-1; TRBD2 matches 9 bases. In germline, CDR1 is SGHTA, CDR2 FQGNSA. The CDR3 contains 18 residues. Trimming cost V 4 bases and J 8 bases; bases outside gene matches: 18.

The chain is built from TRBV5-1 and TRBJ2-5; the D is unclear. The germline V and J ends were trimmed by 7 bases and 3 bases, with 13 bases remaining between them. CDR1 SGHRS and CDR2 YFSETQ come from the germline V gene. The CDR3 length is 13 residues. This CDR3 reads CASRPAVEETQYF. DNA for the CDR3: TGCGCCAGCCGCCCGGCGGTGGAAGAGACCCAGTACTTC.

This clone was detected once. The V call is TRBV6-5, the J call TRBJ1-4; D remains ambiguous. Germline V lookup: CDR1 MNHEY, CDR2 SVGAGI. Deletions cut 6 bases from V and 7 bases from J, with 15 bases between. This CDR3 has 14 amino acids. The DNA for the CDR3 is TGTGCCAGCAGCCAATCGGTGATAGGTGAAAAACTGTTTTTT. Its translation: CASSQSVIGEKLFF.

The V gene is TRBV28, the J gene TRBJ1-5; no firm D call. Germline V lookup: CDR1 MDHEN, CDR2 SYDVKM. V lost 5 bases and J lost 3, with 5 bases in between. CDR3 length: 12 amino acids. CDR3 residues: CASSPANQPQHF. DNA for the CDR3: TGTGCCAGCAGTCCAGCCAATCAGCCCCAGCATTTT.

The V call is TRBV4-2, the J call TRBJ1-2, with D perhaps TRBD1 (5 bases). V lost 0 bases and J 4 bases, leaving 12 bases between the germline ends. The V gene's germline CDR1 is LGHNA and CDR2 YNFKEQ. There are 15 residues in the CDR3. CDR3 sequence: CASSQDGRGLYGYTF. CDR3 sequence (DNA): TGTGCCAGCAGCCAAGATGGGCGGGGACTCTATGGCTACACCTTC.

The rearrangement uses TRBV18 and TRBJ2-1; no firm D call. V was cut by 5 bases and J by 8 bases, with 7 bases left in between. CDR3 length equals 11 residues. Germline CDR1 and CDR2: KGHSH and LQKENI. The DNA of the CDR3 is TGTGCCAGCTCATTTTACGATGAGCAGTTCTTC. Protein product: CASSFYDEQFF.

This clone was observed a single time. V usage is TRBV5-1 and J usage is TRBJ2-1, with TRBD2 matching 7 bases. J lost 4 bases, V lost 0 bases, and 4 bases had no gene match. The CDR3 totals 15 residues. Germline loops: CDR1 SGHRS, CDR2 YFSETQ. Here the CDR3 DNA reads TGCGCCAGCAGCTTGGGGCTAGCGGATTACAATGAGCAGTTCTTC. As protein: CASSLGLADYNEQFF.

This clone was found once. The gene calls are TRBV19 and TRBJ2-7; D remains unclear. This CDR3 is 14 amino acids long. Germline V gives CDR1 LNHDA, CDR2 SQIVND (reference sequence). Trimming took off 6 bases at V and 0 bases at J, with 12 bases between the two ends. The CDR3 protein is CASSPTVTSYEQYF. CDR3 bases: TGTGCCAGTAGCCCGACTGTCACCTCCTACGAGCAGTACTTC.

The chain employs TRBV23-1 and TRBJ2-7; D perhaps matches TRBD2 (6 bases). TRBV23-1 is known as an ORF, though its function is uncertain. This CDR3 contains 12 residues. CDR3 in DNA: TGCCCCAGATGGCGGGGAGGCTACGAGCAGTACGTC. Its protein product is CPRWRGGYEQYV.

Here the CDR3 reads CASSPGRTSKNIQYF. CDR3 sequence (DNA): TGTGCCAGCTCACCAGGACGAACCTCCAAAAACATTCAGTACTTC. The V and J genes are TRBV18 and TRBJ2-4; no firm D call. V was trimmed by 2 bases and J by 2 bases, leaving 10 bases between them. The CDR3 totals 15 residues. Germline-derived CDR1 and CDR2 are KGHSH and LQKENI.

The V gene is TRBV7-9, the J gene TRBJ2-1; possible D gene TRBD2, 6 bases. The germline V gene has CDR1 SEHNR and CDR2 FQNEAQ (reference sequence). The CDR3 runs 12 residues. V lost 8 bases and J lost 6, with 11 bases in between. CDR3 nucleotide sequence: TGTGCCAGCTCCCCCGGGGGCAATGAGCAGTTCTTC. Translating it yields CASSPGGNEQFF.

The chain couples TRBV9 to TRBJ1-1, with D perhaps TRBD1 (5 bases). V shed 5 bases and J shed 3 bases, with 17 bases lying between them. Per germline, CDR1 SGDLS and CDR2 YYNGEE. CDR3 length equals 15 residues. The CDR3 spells CASRGRAGGDTEAFF. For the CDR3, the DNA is TGTGCCAGCAGGGGGCGGGCCGGTGGGGACACTGAAGCTTTCTTT.

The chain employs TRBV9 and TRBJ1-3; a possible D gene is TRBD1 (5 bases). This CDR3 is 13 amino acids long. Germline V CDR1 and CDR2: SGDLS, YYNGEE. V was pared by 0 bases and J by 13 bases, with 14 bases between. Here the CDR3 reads CASSVGRGVEIYF. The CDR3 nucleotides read TGTGCCAGCAGCGTAGGGAGGGGTGTGGAAATATATTTT.

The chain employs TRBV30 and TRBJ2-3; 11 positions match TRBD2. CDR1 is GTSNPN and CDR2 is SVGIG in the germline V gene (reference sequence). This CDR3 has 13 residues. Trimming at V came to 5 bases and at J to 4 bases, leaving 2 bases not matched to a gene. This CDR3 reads CAWDSGGADTQYF. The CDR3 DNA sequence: TGTGCCTGGGATAGCGGGGGGGCAGATACGCAGTATTTT.

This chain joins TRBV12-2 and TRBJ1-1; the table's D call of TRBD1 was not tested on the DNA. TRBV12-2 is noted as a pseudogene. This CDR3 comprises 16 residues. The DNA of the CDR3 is TGTGCAAGTCGCTTAGTTAGGGGACAGGGGAACACTGAAGCTTTCTTT. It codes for CASRLVRGQGNTEAFF.

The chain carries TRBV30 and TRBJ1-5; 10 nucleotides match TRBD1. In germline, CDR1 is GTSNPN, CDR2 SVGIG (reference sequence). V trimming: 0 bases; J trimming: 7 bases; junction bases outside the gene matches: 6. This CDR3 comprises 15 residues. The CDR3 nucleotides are TGTGCCTGGAGTGTGACAGGGGGCCGACAGCAGCCCCAGCATTTT. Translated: CAWSVTGGRQQPQHF.

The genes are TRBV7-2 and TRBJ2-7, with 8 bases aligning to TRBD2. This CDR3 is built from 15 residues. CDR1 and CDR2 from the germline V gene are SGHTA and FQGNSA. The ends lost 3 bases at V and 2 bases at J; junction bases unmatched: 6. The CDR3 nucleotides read TGTGCCAGCAGCTTTGTTCTAGCGGGTCCCTACGAGCAGTACTTC. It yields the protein CASSFVLAGPYEQYF.

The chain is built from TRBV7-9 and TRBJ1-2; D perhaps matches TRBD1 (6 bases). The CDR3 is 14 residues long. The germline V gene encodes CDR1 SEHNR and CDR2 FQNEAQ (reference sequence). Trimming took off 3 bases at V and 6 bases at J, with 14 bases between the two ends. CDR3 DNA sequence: TGTGCCAGCAGCTTTTACAGGGAAGCAAATGGCTACACCTTC. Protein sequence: CASSFYREANGYTF.

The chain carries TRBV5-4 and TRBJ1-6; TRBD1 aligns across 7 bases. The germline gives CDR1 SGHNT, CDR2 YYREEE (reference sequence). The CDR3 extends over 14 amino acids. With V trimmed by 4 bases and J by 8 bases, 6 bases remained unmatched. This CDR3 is CASSPGQPDSPLHF. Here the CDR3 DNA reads TGTGCCAGCAGCCCGGGACAGCCAGATTCACCCCTCCACTTT.

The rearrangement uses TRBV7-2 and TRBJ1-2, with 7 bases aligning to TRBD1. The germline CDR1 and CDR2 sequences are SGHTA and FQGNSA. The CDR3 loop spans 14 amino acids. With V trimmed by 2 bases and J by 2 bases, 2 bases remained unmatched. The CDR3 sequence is CASSLTGANYGYTF. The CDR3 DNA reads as TGTGCCAGCAGCTTAACAGGGGCCAACTATGGCTACACCTTC.

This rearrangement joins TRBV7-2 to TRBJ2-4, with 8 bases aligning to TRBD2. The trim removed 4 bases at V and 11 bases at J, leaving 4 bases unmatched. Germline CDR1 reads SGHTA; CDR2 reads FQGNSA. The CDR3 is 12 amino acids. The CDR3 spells CASSSRGGLQYF. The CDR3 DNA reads TGTGCCAGCAGCTCCCGGGGGGGCCTTCAGTACTTC.

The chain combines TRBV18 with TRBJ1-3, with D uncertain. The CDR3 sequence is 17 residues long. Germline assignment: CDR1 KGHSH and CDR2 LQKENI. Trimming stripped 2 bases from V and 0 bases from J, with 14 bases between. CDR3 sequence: CASSPTRSSFSGNTIYF. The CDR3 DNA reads TGTGCCAGCTCACCAACAAGATCATCTTTCTCTGGAAACACCATATATTTT.

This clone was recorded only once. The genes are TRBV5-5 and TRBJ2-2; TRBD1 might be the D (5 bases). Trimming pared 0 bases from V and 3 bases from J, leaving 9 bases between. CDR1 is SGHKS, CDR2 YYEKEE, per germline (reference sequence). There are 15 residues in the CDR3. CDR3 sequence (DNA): TGTGCCAGCAGCTTGGGGCAGGGTGACACCGGGGAGCTGTTTTTT. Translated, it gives CASSLGQGDTGELFF.

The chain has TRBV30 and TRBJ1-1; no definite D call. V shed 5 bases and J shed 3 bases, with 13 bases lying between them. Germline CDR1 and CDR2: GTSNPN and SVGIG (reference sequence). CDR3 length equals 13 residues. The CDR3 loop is CAWVPRGYTEAFF. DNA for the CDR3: TGTGCCTGGGTCCCTCGGGGATACACTGAAGCTTTCTTT.

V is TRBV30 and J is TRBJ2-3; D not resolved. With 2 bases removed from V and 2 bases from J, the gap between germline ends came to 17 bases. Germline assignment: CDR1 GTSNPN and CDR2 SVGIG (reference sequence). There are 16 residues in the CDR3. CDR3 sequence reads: CAWSPRSLLITDTQYF. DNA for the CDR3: TGTGCCTGGAGTCCACGCTCCCTCCTGATCACAGATACGCAGTATTTT.

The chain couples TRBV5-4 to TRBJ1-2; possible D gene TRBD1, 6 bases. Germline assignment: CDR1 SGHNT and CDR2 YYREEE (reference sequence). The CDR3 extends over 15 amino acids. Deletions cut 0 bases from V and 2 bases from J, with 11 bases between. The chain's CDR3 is CASSLGGRGNYGYTF. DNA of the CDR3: TGTGCCAGCAGCTTGGGGGGGCGGGGAAACTATGGCTACACCTTC.